Listed below are T cell receptor beta chains from one sample, sequenced in a study of shared clonotypes between healthy human individuals. Clones were sequenced by immunoSEQ multiplex PCR, and TCRdb holds only the in-frame ones, with some missing. Here the sample spans 2 million to 2.5 million clones, about nine tenths being singletons. Sequencing was performed on naive CD4+ T cells from PBMCs. These receptors all come from a young man in good health. Some clones in this sample may be carry-over from other donors' samples. Both conserved end residues are part of each CDR3. A D gene is named only where the DNA matches it firmly. Not all rows give a size; the values are once, few, many and, for expanded clones, a class.

v_call: TRBV5-1
d_call: -
clone_size: -
j_call: TRBJ1-2
cdr3_aa: CASSLVGRERGYTF
cdr3_nt: TGCGCCAGCAGCTTGGTGGGCAGGGAAAGGGGCTACACCTTC

v_call: TRBV28
d_call: -
clone_size: -
j_call: TRBJ2-7
cdr3_aa: CASIPSGFPYEQYF
cdr3_nt: TGTGCCAGCATCCCCTCAGGTTTTCCATACGAGCAGTACTTC

v_call: TRBV19
d_call: TRBD1
clone_size: -
j_call: TRBJ2-7
cdr3_aa: CASSSLKGQSKVPYEQYF
cdr3_nt: TGTGCCAGTAGTTCGCTTAAGGGACAGTCAAAAGTCCCCTACGAGCAGTACTTC

v_call: TRBV7-9
d_call: -
clone_size: -
j_call: TRBJ2-7
cdr3_aa: CASSSSSSYEQYF
cdr3_nt: TGTGCCAGCAGCTCAAGCAGCTCCTACGAGCAGTACTTC

v_call: TRBV28
d_call: -
clone_size: -
j_call: TRBJ2-7
cdr3_aa: CASSEQGLKREQYF
cdr3_nt: TGTGCCAGCAGTGAACAGGGCCTGAAAAGGGAGCAGTACTTC

v_call: TRBV28
d_call: -
clone_size: once
j_call: TRBJ2-4
cdr3_aa: CASSAPGGAKNIQYF
cdr3_nt: TGTGCCAGCAGTGCGCCCGGGGGTGCCAAAAACATTCAGTACTTC

v_call: TRBV6-1
d_call: -
clone_size: -
j_call: TRBJ2-2
cdr3_aa: CASRAIDITGELFF
cdr3_nt: TGTGCCAGCAGAGCAATCGACATCACCGGGGAGCTGTTTTTT

v_call: TRBV4-3
d_call: TRBD1
clone_size: -
j_call: TRBJ1-3
cdr3_aa: CASSQKYPGQGPNTIYF
cdr3_nt: TGCGCCAGCAGCCAGAAATATCCGGGACAGGGTCCGAACACCATATATTTT

v_call: TRBV28
d_call: -
clone_size: -
j_call: TRBJ1-2
cdr3_aa: CASSPPGEVGGYTF
cdr3_nt: TGTGCCAGCAGTCCCCCGGGGGAAGTGGGTGGCTACACCTTC

v_call: TRBV6-5
d_call: -
clone_size: once
j_call: TRBJ1-2
cdr3_aa: CASSSPRDYGYTF
cdr3_nt: TGTGCCAGCAGTTCACCCCGTGACTATGGCTACACCTTC

v_call: TRBV5-1
d_call: -
clone_size: once
j_call: TRBJ2-6
cdr3_aa: CASSSMSGANVLTF
cdr3_nt: TGCGCCAGCAGCTCCATGAGTGGGGCCAACGTCCTGACTTTC

v_call: TRBV5-4
d_call: -
clone_size: -
j_call: TRBJ2-5
cdr3_aa: CASTVRGSVETQYF
cdr3_nt: TGTGCCAGCACCGTAAGGGGCAGTGTAGAGACCCAGTACTTC

v_call: TRBV2
d_call: -
clone_size: -
j_call: TRBJ1-4
cdr3_aa: CASSVQQTNEKLFF
cdr3_nt: TGTGCCAGCAGCGTACAGCAAACTAATGAAAAACTGTTTTTT

v_call: TRBV6-5
d_call: -
clone_size: -
j_call: TRBJ2-2
cdr3_aa: CASIQWTANTGELFF
cdr3_nt: TGTGCCAGCATCCAGTGGACAGCGAACACCGGGGAGCTGTTTTTT

v_call: TRBV5-1
d_call: -
clone_size: -
j_call: TRBJ1-4
cdr3_aa: CASSLSPDREEKLFF
cdr3_nt: TGCGCCAGCAGCTTATCGCCGGATCGCGAAGAAAAACTGTTTTTT

v_call: TRBV27
d_call: TRBD1
clone_size: -
j_call: TRBJ1-1
cdr3_aa: CASGWTGGSFLNEAFF
cdr3_nt: TGTGCCAGCGGTTGGACAGGGGGCTCCTTTTTAAATGAAGCTTTCTTT

v_call: TRBV9
d_call: -
clone_size: -
j_call: TRBJ1-1
cdr3_aa: CASSVGGALNTEAFF
cdr3_nt: TGTGCCAGCAGCGTCGGGGGGGCGCTGAACACTGAAGCTTTCTTT

v_call: TRBV19
d_call: TRBD1
clone_size: -
j_call: TRBJ2-3
cdr3_aa: CASSRPGTGVDTQYF
cdr3_nt: TGTGCCAGTAGTAGACCCGGGACAGGGGTCGATACGCAGTATTTT

v_call: TRBV18
d_call: -
clone_size: -
j_call: TRBJ1-1
cdr3_aa: CASSPPSRYSTEAFF
cdr3_nt: TGTGCCAGCTCACCACCGTCTAGGTATTCCACTGAAGCTTTCTTT

v_call: TRBV5-6
d_call: -
clone_size: few
j_call: TRBJ1-1
cdr3_aa: CASSTTSVAEAFF
cdr3_nt: TGTGCCAGCAGCACCACCTCGGTAGCTGAAGCTTTCTTT

v_call: TRBV9
d_call: TRBD1
clone_size: -
j_call: TRBJ2-3
cdr3_aa: CASSVPGTGKVDTQYF
cdr3_nt: TGTGCCAGCAGCGTCCCCGGGACAGGGAAGGTGGATACGCAGTATTTT

v_call: TRBV28
d_call: -
clone_size: few
j_call: TRBJ2-1
cdr3_aa: CASSLVNEQFF
cdr3_nt: TGTGCCAGCAGTTTGGTCAATGAGCAGTTCTTC

v_call: TRBV10-2
d_call: TRBD1
clone_size: -
j_call: TRBJ1-5
cdr3_aa: CASNQGDQPQHF
cdr3_nt: TGCGCCAGCAACCAGGGGGATCAGCCCCAGCATTTT

v_call: TRBV28
d_call: TRBD1
clone_size: -
j_call: TRBJ1-5
cdr3_aa: CASSSTGEYQPQHF
cdr3_nt: TGTGCCAGCAGTTCAACAGGGGAATATCAGCCCCAGCATTTT

v_call: TRBV5-6
d_call: -
clone_size: -
j_call: TRBJ1-2
cdr3_aa: CASSLTPGDGYTF
cdr3_nt: TGTGCCAGCAGCTTGACCCCAGGGGACGGCTACACCTTC

v_call: TRBV28
d_call: -
clone_size: -
j_call: TRBJ2-2
cdr3_aa: CASSPRGTAVGELFF
cdr3_nt: TGTGCCAGCAGTCCCCGGGGCACGGCCGTCGGGGAGCTGTTTTTT

v_call: TRBV18
d_call: -
clone_size: -
j_call: TRBJ2-1
cdr3_aa: CASSREGGLSDNEQFF
cdr3_nt: TGTGCCAGCTCCCGGGAAGGGGGACTATCTGACAATGAGCAGTTCTTC

v_call: TRBV30
d_call: -
clone_size: -
j_call: TRBJ2-3
cdr3_aa: CAGGLLLFTDTQYF
cdr3_nt: TGTGCCGGGGGGCTTTTACTCTTCACAGATACGCAGTATTTT

v_call: TRBV5-1
d_call: TRBD1
clone_size: once
j_call: TRBJ2-7
cdr3_aa: CASGQGAPREQYF
cdr3_nt: TGCGCCAGCGGCCAGGGGGCCCCCCGCGAGCAGTACTTC

v_call: TRBV5-1
d_call: -
clone_size: -
j_call: TRBJ2-5
cdr3_aa: CASSPGRGETQYF
cdr3_nt: TGCGCCAGCAGCCCGGGTCGGGGAGAGACCCAGTACTTC

v_call: TRBV21-1
d_call: -
clone_size: -
j_call: TRBJ2-6
cdr3_aa: CASSSRGGSGANVLTF
cdr3_nt: TGTGCCAGCAGCTCCCGCGGGGGGTCTGGGGCCAACGTCCTGACTTTC

v_call: TRBV6-1
d_call: -
clone_size: -
j_call: TRBJ1-5
cdr3_aa: CASSGQGRQPQHF
cdr3_nt: TGTGCCAGCAGCGGGCAGGGAAGACAGCCCCAGCATTTT

v_call: TRBV9
d_call: TRBD2
clone_size: -
j_call: TRBJ2-1
cdr3_aa: CASSQSKSSGYNEQFF
cdr3_nt: TGTGCCAGCAGCCAAAGTAAGTCTAGCGGGTACAATGAGCAGTTCTTC

v_call: TRBV6-6
d_call: TRBD1
clone_size: few
j_call: TRBJ1-5
cdr3_aa: CASRLGQGEVPQHF
cdr3_nt: TGTGCCAGCAGACTGGGACAGGGTGAGGTGCCCCAGCATTTT

v_call: TRBV6-1
d_call: TRBD1
clone_size: -
j_call: TRBJ2-7
cdr3_aa: CASSEVVRQGAYEQYF
cdr3_nt: TGTGCCAGCAGTGAAGTGGTCCGACAGGGGGCCTACGAGCAGTACTTC

v_call: TRBV5-8
d_call: -
clone_size: -
j_call: TRBJ2-7
cdr3_aa: CASSLRVSSYEQYF
cdr3_nt: TGTGCCAGCAGCTTGCGCGTGTCCTCCTACGAGCAGTACTTC

v_call: TRBV11-3
d_call: TRBD2
clone_size: -
j_call: TRBJ2-1
cdr3_aa: CASSSLAGVGEQFF
cdr3_nt: TGTGCCAGCAGCTCCCTAGCGGGAGTTGGTGAGCAGTTCTTC

v_call: TRBV5-4
d_call: TRBD2
clone_size: -
j_call: TRBJ2-7
cdr3_aa: CASSEMSSGTSGQYF
cdr3_nt: TGTGCCAGCAGCGAGATGTCGAGCGGGACCTCGGGGCAGTACTTC